These 24 T cell receptor beta chains were sequenced from one sample in a study of T cells after yellow fever vaccination. Each CDR3 protein is one row after TCRdb ran MiXCR on the 5' RACE reads. Of about 300,000 distinct CDR3 sequences in the sample, about 6.9% are singletons; the top ten hold roughly a sixth. The source was PBMCs, collected about 49 days after the first yellow fever vaccination. The source is a man younger than 35 who received the YFV17D yellow fever vaccine.

This chain links TRBV27 with TRBJ2-2; 11 bases map to TRBD2. The trim removed 5 bases at V and 5 bases at J, leaving 7 bases unmatched. In germline, CDR1 is MNHEY, CDR2 SMNVEV (reference sequence). The CDR3 extends over 16 amino acids. This chain's CDR3 is CASSPLVAGGTGELFF. CDR3 coding DNA: TGTGCCAGCAGTCCCCTAGTAGCGGGGGGGACCGGGGAGCTGTTTTTT.

This clonotype was detected only a few times. The rearrangement links TRBV28 to TRBJ1-5, with D tentatively TRBD1 (6 bases). Trimming took 3 bases from V and 2 from J, leaving 14 bases between them. This CDR3 has 16 residues. From germline, CDR1 is MDHEN and CDR2 SYDVKM. The DNA of the CDR3 is TGTGCCAGCAGTTTTGGGGGGGCCTACGGCAATCAGCCCCAGCATTTT. Amino acid sequence: CASSFGGAYGNQPQHF. Based on the CDR3 plus reference TRBV28 and TRBJ1-5, the full variable domain is DVKVTQSSRYLVKRTGEKVFLECVQDMDHENMFWYRQDPGLGLRLIYFSYDVKMKEKGDIPEGYSVSREKKERFSLILESASTNQTSMYLCASSFGGAYGNQPQHFGDGTRLSIL.

This clonotype was seen repeatedly, ten times or more. The chain links TRBV20-1 to TRBJ1-1; TRBD1 matches 10 bases. CDR3 length equals 15 residues. The germline gives CDR1 DFQATT, CDR2 SNEGSKA (reference sequence). With 3 bases clipped from V and 0 bases from J, the junction kept 4 bases outside the gene matches. This CDR3 is CSASGTGALNTEAFF. Here the CDR3 DNA reads TGCAGTGCTAGCGGGACAGGGGCACTGAACACTGAAGCTTTCTTT.

V usage is TRBV11-2 and J usage is TRBJ2-3, with a tentative D call TRBD2 (5 bases). Germline CDR1 and CDR2: SGHAT and FQNNGV. The V end was cut by 0 bases, the J end by 5 bases, with 15 bases between. The CDR3 spans 16 residues. The CDR3 loop is CASSLDLSGLGDTQYF. The CDR3, as DNA: TGTGCCAGCAGCTTAGATCTTTCGGGGTTAGGAGATACGCAGTATTTT. Combining the CDR3 with reference TRBV11-2 and TRBJ2-3 gives the whole variable domain EAGVAQSPRYKIIEKRQSVAFWCNPISGHATLYWYQQILGQGPKLLIQFQNNGVVDDSQLPKDRFSAERLKGVDSTLKIQPAKLEDSAVYLCASSLDLSGLGDTQYFGPGTRLTVL.

The genes are TRBV10-3 and TRBJ2-2; D not certain. The CDR3 has 15 residues. The V gene lost 5 bases and the J gene lost 3 bases, with 13 bases spanning the gap. From germline, CDR1 is ENHRY and CDR2 SYGVKD. The CDR3 DNA is TGTGCCATCAGTAACACCGGAAGACACACCGGGGAGCTGTTTTTT. It specifies CAISNTGRHTGELFF.

This clonotype was recorded a few times. The J gene is TRBJ2-1, the V gene TRBV6-2 or TRBV6-3; D ambiguous. The CDR3 length is 11 residues. Per germline, CDR1 MNHEY and CDR2 SVGEGT. V gave up 5 bases and J gave up 8 bases, with 7 bases separating them. CDR3 nucleotide sequence: TGTGCCAGCAGTCAAATTCATGAGCAGTTCTTC. It translates to CASSQIHEQFF.

The table lists this clonotype with many counts. This chain uses TRBV7-8 with TRBJ1-1; TRBD1 might be the D (5 bases). CDR1 is SGHVS and CDR2 is FQNEAQ in the germline V gene. CDR3 length: 14 residues. The V end was cut by 1 base, the J end by 0 bases, with 6 bases between. For the CDR3, the DNA is TGTGCCAGCAGCTTAGTGACAGTGAACACTGAAGCTTTCTTT. Amino acids: CASSLVTVNTEAFF.

This chain links TRBV11-2 with TRBJ2-5, with D tentatively TRBD1 (6 bases). CDR3 length equals 17 residues. CDR1 is SGHAT, CDR2 FQNNGV, per germline. The germline V and J ends were trimmed by 5 bases and 0 bases, with 19 bases remaining between them. Written as DNA, the CDR3 is TGTGCCAGCAGCGCAGGGGCGACCAGACCGTACCAAGAGACCCAGTACTTC. Translating it yields CASSAGATRPYQETQYF. Full variable domain (outside the CDR3, taken from reference TRBV11-2 and TRBJ2-5): EAGVAQSPRYKIIEKRQSVAFWCNPISGHATLYWYQQILGQGPKLLIQFQNNGVVDDSQLPKDRFSAERLKGVDSTLKIQPAKLEDSAVYLCASSAGATRPYQETQYFGPGTRLLVL.

This clonotype occurred a few times. The V and J genes are TRBV9 and TRBJ1-1; D not certain. The CDR3 covers 14 residues. The V end was cut by 0 bases, the J end by 1 base, with 7 bases between. Germline CDR1 and CDR2: SGDLS and YYNGEE. The CDR3, as DNA: TGTGCCAGCAGCGTAGGACGGAGGAACACTGAAGCTTTCTTT. Amino acids: CASSVGRRNTEAFF. The variable domain in full, with the rest retrieved from reference TRBV9 and TRBJ1-1, is DSGVTQTPKHLITATGQRVTLRCSPRSGDLSVYWYQQSLDQGLQFLIQYYNGEERAKGNILERFSAQQFPDLHSELNLSSLELGDSALYFCASSVGRRNTEAFFGQGTRLTVV.

The gene calls are TRBV5-5 and TRBJ2-1; TRBD1 agrees at 11 bases. CDR3 size: 15 residues. Germline loops: CDR1 SGHKS, CDR2 YYEKEE (reference sequence). The junction had 5 bases not matched to a gene; V was cut back by 2 bases and J by 7 bases. This CDR3 is CASSFYGTGGNEQFF. In DNA, the CDR3 is TGTGCCAGCAGCTTTTACGGGACAGGGGGAAATGAGCAGTTCTTC.

This clonotype was observed a handful of times. The chain recombines TRBV3-1 with TRBJ2-6; D gene unclear. The V end was cut by 4 bases, the J end by 1 base, with 8 bases between. Germline V lookup: CDR1 LGHDT, CDR2 YNNKEL (reference sequence). The CDR3 consists of 15 residues. CDR3 nucleotides: TGTGCCAGCAGCCCTAAGTGGTCTGGGGCCAACGTCCTGACTTTC. It is translated as CASSPKWSGANVLTF. The full variable domain, rest sourced from reference TRBV3-1 and TRBJ2-6, is DTAVSQTPKYLVTQMGNDKSIKCEQNLGHDTMYWYKQDSKKFLKIMFSYNNKELIINETVPNRFSPKSPDKAHLNLHINSLELGDSAVYFCASSPKWSGANVLTFGAGSRLTVL.

In its sample, this clonotype was seen many times. The V and J genes are TRBV7-9 and TRBJ2-2; 7 nucleotides align to TRBD1. Trimming took 3 bases from V and 5 from J; bases not matched to a gene: 3. The CDR3 is 14 amino acids. Germline V CDR1 and CDR2: SEHNR, FQNEAQ (reference sequence). The CDR3 nucleotides read TGTGCCAGCAGCTTTTCAGGGGGAACCGGGGAGCTGTTTTTT. Protein product: CASSFSGGTGELFF.

This clonotype was recorded at least ten times. This chain joins TRBV7-9 and TRBJ1-4; D might be TRBD1 (6 bases). Germline V lookup: CDR1 SEHNR, CDR2 FQNEAQ (reference sequence). CDR3 size: 16 residues. V was trimmed by 6 bases and J by 0 bases, leaving 14 bases between them. The CDR3 loop is CASRAGDGPTNEKLFF. The CDR3 DNA sequence: TGTGCCAGCAGGGCAGGGGACGGTCCAACTAATGAAAAACTGTTTTTT.

This clonotype was counted a few times. V gene TRBV20-1 combines with J gene TRBJ1-2, with D unclear. V was shortened by 6 bases and J by 4 bases, with 12 bases between the two germline ends. The CDR3 contains 12 residues. CDR1 is DFQATT, CDR2 SNEGSKA, per germline (reference sequence). CDR3 in amino acids: CSAPVEVYGYTF. The CDR3 DNA follows: TGCAGTGCACCCGTCGAGGTCTATGGCTACACCTTC.

This chain's CDR3 is CASSLNGGAVIQYF. As DNA, the CDR3 is TGTGCCAGCAGTTTAAACGGGGGGGCCGTCATTCAGTACTTC. The gene calls are TRBV12-3 or TRBV12-4 and TRBJ2-4; 8 bases map to TRBD2. V shed 2 bases and J 9 bases; nucleotides not matched to a gene: 6. The CDR3 is 14 residues long.

This clonotype was seen a handful of times. The chain has TRBV6-1 and TRBJ1-6; D is undetermined. Germline V gives CDR1 MNHNS, CDR2 SASEGT. CDR3 length equals 15 residues. The V end lost 5 bases, the J end lost 2 bases, and 10 bases lay between the germline ends. Here the CDR3 DNA reads TGTGCCAGCAGTCGGGCCGAGCCCTATAATTCACCCCTCCACTTT. Translation: CASSRAEPYNSPLHF.

At least ten counts were recorded for this clonotype. V usage is TRBV7-2 and J usage is TRBJ2-5; D is perhaps TRBD2 (6 bases). Looked up from germline, CDR1 is SGHTA and CDR2 is FQGNSA. The CDR3 runs 13 residues. The ends were cut back, 11 bases at V and 5 bases at J, with 18 bases in the middle. In DNA form, the CDR3 reads TGTGCCGTAGGGCAGCGGGCCCGGGAGACCCAGTACTTC. Its translation is CAVGQRARETQYF.

This clonotype was seen repeatedly, ten times or more. The rearrangement uses TRBV15 and TRBJ2-1; the D call may be TRBD1 or TRBD2 (6 bases each). CDR3 length: 14 residues. Germline CDR1 and CDR2: LNHNV and YYDKDF (reference sequence). V shed 5 bases and J shed 6 bases, with 14 bases lying between them. The CDR3 reads CATSETGAPNEQFF. Written as DNA, the CDR3 is TGTGCCACCAGCGAGACGGGGGCCCCCAATGAGCAGTTCTTC. The whole variable domain, filled in from reference TRBV15 and TRBJ2-1, reads DAMVIQNPRYQVTQFGKPVTLSCSQTLNHNVMYWYQQKSSQAPKLLFHYYDKDFNNEADTPDNFQSRRPNTSFCFLDIRSPGLGDTAMYLCATSETGAPNEQFFGPGTRLTVL.

A few counts support this clonotype. This rearrangement joins TRBV6-1 to TRBJ2-5; either TRBD1 or TRBD2 may supply D (6 bases each). Trimming took 6 bases from V and 4 from J, leaving 15 bases between them. This CDR3 is 14 amino acids long. The germline V gene has CDR1 MNHNS and CDR2 SASEGT. The CDR3 DNA is TGTGCCAGCAGGAATGGGGGGCATGGAGAGACCCAGTACTTC. This gives the protein CASRNGGHGETQYF.

V and J are TRBV7-2 and TRBJ1-2; D perhaps matches TRBD1 (6 bases). V was clipped by 5 bases and J by 3 bases, with 16 bases between them. This CDR3 is 15 amino acids long. Per the germline V gene, CDR1 is SGHTA and CDR2 is FQGNSA. The CDR3 region is CASSRLQGGDYGYTF. The CDR3 DNA sequence: TGTGCCAGCAGCAGATTACAGGGAGGGGACTATGGCTACACCTTC.

This clonotype came up a few times. This chain uses TRBV20-1 with TRBJ1-2, with D possibly being TRBD1 (5 bases). The germline V gene has CDR1 DFQATT and CDR2 SNEGSKA (reference sequence). This CDR3 has 14 residues. V was pared by 3 bases and J by 2 bases, with 13 bases between. CDR3 residues: CSASDYGGNYGYTF. CDR3 nucleotide sequence: TGCAGTGCTAGTGACTACGGGGGAAACTATGGCTACACCTTC.

J is TRBJ2-2 and V is TRBV12-3 or TRBV12-4; D might be TRBD2 (6 bases). The CDR3 is 15 residues long. V lost 6 bases and J 1 base, leaving 12 bases between the germline ends. The CDR3 spells CASSPGVLNTGELFF. DNA for the CDR3: TGTGCCAGCAGCCCGGGGGTCTTGAACACCGGGGAGCTGTTTTTT.

Ten or more counts support this clonotype. The rearrangement joins TRBV25-1 to TRBJ2-1, with D possibly called TRBD1 or TRBD2 (5 bases each). The CDR3 has 16 residues. Trimming removed 4 bases from V and 2 bases from J, with 15 bases in between. The germline V gene encodes CDR1 MGHDK and CDR2 SYGVNS. CDR3 coding DNA: TGTGCCAGCAGTGGACATTCCGAGGGGCCCTACAATGAGCAGTTCTTC. This sequence encodes CASSGHSEGPYNEQFF.

The V gene is TRBV20-1, the J gene TRBJ2-1, with D possibly TRBD2 on 6 matching bases. With 6 bases removed from V and 8 bases from J, the gap between germline ends came to 11 bases. Germline V gives CDR1 DFQATT, CDR2 SNEGSKA (reference sequence). There are 11 residues in the CDR3. The CDR3 sequence is CSALRDYEQFF. Here the CDR3 DNA reads TGCAGTGCCCTAAGGGACTATGAGCAGTTCTTC.